The 5 T cell receptor beta chains listed next were all sequenced from one sample in a study of blood T cell repertoires in COVID-19. The assay was immunoSEQ multiplex PCR, and TCRdb's table has in-frame clones only and misses some. The sample has 100,000 to 120,000 clones, 75% to 80% seen once. Sample: peripheral blood. Source of these receptors: a woman older than 75 with active or convalescent COVID-19.

V is TRBV7-3 and J is TRBJ2-1; perhaps TRBD2 as D (6 bases). The CDR3 has 13 residues. The V gene lost 1 base and the J gene lost 5 bases, with 6 bases spanning the gap. Looked up from germline, CDR1 is SGHTA and CDR2 is FQGTGA. The CDR3 is CASSLSGNNEQFF. In DNA form, the CDR3 reads TGTGCCAGCAGCTTAAGCGGGAACAATGAGCAGTTCTTC. The whole variable domain, filled in from reference TRBV7-3 and TRBJ2-1, reads GAGVSQTPSNKVTEKGKYVELRCDPISGHTALYWYRQSLGQGPEFLIYFQGTGAADDSGLPNDRFFAVRPEGSVSTLKIQRTERGDSAVYLCASSLSGNNEQFFGPGTRLTVL.

This clone was detected only once. The chain is built from TRBV5-1 and TRBJ2-2; D remains unclear. Germline V lookup: CDR1 SGHRS, CDR2 YFSETQ. Trimming removed 2 bases at V and 4 bases at J, with 12 bases between. The CDR3 sequence is 15 residues long. CDR3 residues: CASSFQIWATGELFF. CDR3 DNA: TGCGCCAGCAGCTTCCAGATCTGGGCCACCGGGGAGCTGTTTTTT.

The V and J genes are TRBV2 and TRBJ2-3; D gene ambiguous. CDR3 length: 13 amino acids. Trimming removed 6 bases at V and 2 bases at J, with 9 bases between. CDR1 is SNHLY, CDR2 FYNNEI, per germline. This CDR3 is CASSGFITDTQYF. CDR3 DNA sequence: TGTGCCAGCAGCGGTTTCATCACAGATACGCAGTATTTT.

This clone was observed a handful of times. V usage is TRBV7-2 and J usage is TRBJ2-7; D gene uncertain. CDR1 and CDR2 (germline): SGHTA, FQGNSA. Trimming shortened V by 4 bases and J by 0 bases, and 4 bases separated the two germline ends. This CDR3 is 12 amino acids long. The CDR3 loop reads CASSSFSYEQYF. CDR3 nucleotide sequence: TGTGCCAGCAGCTCGTTCTCCTACGAGCAGTACTTC.

The chain couples TRBV28 to TRBJ1-1; no definite D call. The CDR3 runs to 14 residues. V lost 4 bases, J lost 0 bases, and 9 bases lay in between. Germline V gene lookup returns CDR1 MDHEN and CDR2 SYDVKM. The CDR3 DNA reads TGTGCCAGCAGTTCGCCCGGGATGAACACTGAAGCTTTCTTT. Amino acids: CASSSPGMNTEAFF.